This T cell receptor beta chain was captured by sequencing in a study of OX40 agonist ivuxolimab in advanced cancers. Study overall: The patients got ivuxolimab, which is an agonistic anti-OX40 (CD134) antibody.

Study results and caveats: Clones of CD4+ and CD8+ blood T cells grew by week 6 at doses of 0.1 to 3.0 mg/kg.

About this clone itself: Its target is not known.

Measured with immunoSEQ multiplex PCR; TCRdb has only the in-frame clones, and not every one. Among over 55,000 clones listed, approximately 81% were seen once. This CDR3 is built from 14 residues. The V end was cut by 3 bases, the J end by 3 bases, with 11 bases between. In germline, CDR1 is MNHNS, CDR2 SASEGT. This clonotype was sampled from an adult with an advanced solid tumor such as melanoma, head and neck, liver or kidney cancer. The sequences come from CD4+ or CD8+ T cells sorted from blood, collected in a trial of the OX40 agonist ivuxolimab. The rearrangement links TRBV6-1 to TRBJ1-2; tentative D call: TRBD1 (5 bases). This CDR3 is CASSEGDRDYGYTF. In DNA form, the CDR3 reads TGTGCCAGCAGTGAGGGGGACCGAGACTATGGCTACACCTTC.